Listed here are 29 T cell receptor beta chains from one sample, sequenced in a study of HIV-infected patients and healthy controls. Whole blood was used without fractionation, so all unsorted peripheral T cells were included. cDNA was made from approximately 500 ng RNA using alpha and beta constant primers. Using multiplexing indices, alpha and beta chain libraries were generated apart by chain-specific third strand synthesis. TCRdb re-called the 5' RACE reads through MiXCR, storing one row per CDR3 protein. The repertoire holds about 13,000 distinct CDR3 sequences, with 11% as singletons. Sequenced: blood. All receptors derive from an adult in good health.

This clonotype is classed as medium-sized (0.01 to 0.1%). V is TRBV5-1 and J is TRBJ2-1; D unclear. Trimming took 3 bases from V and 10 from J, leaving 14 bases between them. This CDR3 has 13 amino acids. Looked up from germline, CDR1 is SGHRS and CDR2 is YFSETQ. CDR3 loop: CASSSPRLGEQFF. DNA of the CDR3: TGCGCCAGCAGCTCTCCCCGACTGGGAGAGCAGTTCTTC.

In its sample, this clonotype is medium-sized. The chain carries TRBV20-1 and TRBJ1-1; D not resolved. The V gene's germline CDR1 is DFQATT and CDR2 SNEGSKA (reference sequence). The CDR3 covers 11 residues. V was cut by 3 bases and J by 7 bases, with 9 bases left in between. This CDR3 is CSAREVGEAFF. For the CDR3, the DNA is TGCAGTGCTAGGGAGGTGGGTGAAGCTTTCTTT.

This clonotype is medium-sized by share. The chain links TRBV29-1 to TRBJ2-2, with TRBD2 matching 9 bases. The CDR3 has 15 amino acids. J was trimmed by 7 bases and V by 2 bases; bases with no gene match: 8. Germline V gives CDR1 SQVTM, CDR2 ANQGSEA. CDR3 bases: TGCAGCGTTGAACGCGATAGCGGGAGAAACGGGGAGCTGTTTTTT. Encoded protein: CSVERDSGRNGELFF.

This clonotype was detected only a few times. CDR3 residues: CASSFDLPGEQYF. The CDR3 DNA sequence: TGTGCCAGCAGCTTCGACCTGCCGGGGGAGCAGTACTTC. The J gene is TRBJ2-7, the V gene TRBV6-2 or TRBV6-3; tentatively, D is TRBD2 (5 bases). CDR3 size: 13 residues. Trimming shortened V by 6 bases and J by 7 bases, and 16 bases separated the two germline ends. CDR1 is MNHEY, CDR2 SVGEGT, per germline.

This clonotype was counted ten times or more. The gene calls are TRBV5-5 and TRBJ2-6; 11 bases line up with TRBD1. V gave up 4 bases and J gave up 9 bases; unmatched junction bases: 6. From germline, CDR1 is SGHKS and CDR2 YYEKEE (reference sequence). This CDR3 region has 15 residues. The CDR3 spells CASSPGTGGNNVLTF. The CDR3 nucleotides are TGTGCCAGCAGCCCCGGGACAGGGGGTAACAACGTCCTGACTTTC.

This clonotype rates as medium-sized. The chain employs TRBV29-1 and TRBJ2-3, with D perhaps TRBD1 (6 bases). Trimming pared 2 bases from V and 1 base from J, leaving 10 bases between. The germline V gene encodes CDR1 SQVTM and CDR2 ANQGSEA. The CDR3 spans 14 residues. This CDR3 reads CSVERSGGTDTQYF. As DNA, the CDR3 is TGCAGCGTTGAAAGGTCAGGGGGCACAGATACGCAGTATTTT.

By sample fraction, this clonotype is medium-sized. This chain links TRBV29-1 with TRBJ2-7, with D unresolved. The germline V and J ends were trimmed by 5 bases and 6 bases, with 17 bases remaining between them. CDR1 and CDR2 from the germline V gene are SQVTM and ANQGSEA. This CDR3 region has 13 residues. CDR3 in DNA: TGCAGCGTTATTAGGGTTAGTGATCGCGAGCAGTACTTC. Translating it yields CSVIRVSDREQYF.

The rearrangement links TRBV5-1 to TRBJ2-5, with unresolved D. The CDR3 totals 15 residues. Per germline, CDR1 SGHRS and CDR2 YFSETQ. V was clipped by 0 bases and J by 0 bases, with 9 bases between them. The CDR3 bases are TGCGCCAGCAGCTTGGCCGGCAGTCACCAAGAGACCCAGTACTTC. This sequence encodes CASSLAGSHQETQYF. Full variable domain (remainder filled in from reference TRBV5-1 and TRBJ2-5): KAGVTQTPRYLIKTRGQQVTLSCSPISGHRSVSWYQQTPGQGLQFLFEYFSETQRNKGNFPGRFSGRQFSNSRSEMNVSTLELGDSALYLCASSLAGSHQETQYFGPGTRLLVL.

By sample fraction, this clonotype is medium-sized. This sequence joins TRBV5-5 and TRBJ2-1; no reliable D call. V gave up 1 base and J gave up 9 bases, with 8 bases separating them. This CDR3 is built from 12 residues. Germline values: CDR1 SGHKS, CDR2 YYEKEE (reference sequence). The CDR3: CASSLIRSEQFF. The CDR3 bases are TGTGCCAGCAGCTTGATCCGTTCTGAGCAGTTCTTC.

The chain combines TRBV6-1 with TRBJ2-3; 12 nucleotides line up with TRBD2. This CDR3 has 15 residues. Germline trimming cut 8 bases from V and 3 bases from J; bases unmatched to any gene: 6. CDR1 is MNHNS, CDR2 SASEGT, per germline. This CDR3 reads CASVSTSGRTDTQYF. The CDR3 coding sequence is TGTGCCAGCGTATCGACTAGCGGGAGAACAGATACGCAGTATTTT.

The chain uses TRBV7-2 and TRBJ2-3, with 10 bases that match TRBD2. J gave up 0 bases and V 5 bases, and 11 bases lay outside the gene matches. Per the germline V gene, CDR1 is SGHTA and CDR2 is FQGNSA. This CDR3 is 18 amino acids long. CDR3 in amino acids: CASSLWASGRLSTDTQYF. In DNA, the CDR3 is TGTGCCAGCAGCCTCTGGGCTAGCGGGAGACTAAGCACAGATACGCAGTATTTT.

This clonotype appeared a few times. The chain couples TRBV4-1 to TRBJ2-2, with D perhaps matching TRBD2 (6 bases). Germline CDR1 and CDR2: MGHRA and YSYEKL. Trimming left V 0 bases short and J 8 bases short, with 13 bases between. CDR3 length: 15 residues. The CDR3 bases are TGCGCCAGCAGCCAAGAGGTGGGGGGAAGAGGGGAGCTGTTTTTT. Translating it yields CASSQEVGGRGELFF.

This clonotype was counted many times. The rearrangement uses TRBV6-6 and TRBJ1-2, with no clear D. CDR1 is MNHNY, CDR2 SVGAGI, per germline (reference sequence). V was cut by 6 bases and J by 8 bases, with 13 bases left in between. CDR3 length: 12 residues. The CDR3 loop reads CASSPSSYGYTF. DNA of the CDR3: TGTGCCAGCAGCCCGTCATCGTACGGCTACACCTTC.

This clonotype was counted many times. The rearrangement joins TRBV6-2 or TRBV6-3 to TRBJ1-1; D is unresolved. The CDR3 totals 13 residues. V lost 6 bases and J lost 7, with 15 bases in between. Germline V gene lookup returns CDR1 MNHEY and CDR2 SVGEGT. The CDR3 sequence: CASRVSVGVEAFF. CDR3 DNA sequence: TGTGCCAGCAGGGTATCCGTCGGGGTTGAAGCTTTCTTT.

By share, this clonotype counts as medium-sized. The chain is built from TRBV20-1 and TRBJ1-5; D is unresolved. This CDR3 contains 16 residues. The V end lost 4 bases, the J end lost 4 bases, and 20 bases lay between the germline ends. Germline CDR1 reads DFQATT; CDR2 reads SNEGSKA (reference sequence). The CDR3 protein is CSANSPQADSNQPQHF. Here the CDR3 DNA reads TGCAGTGCTAATAGCCCTCAGGCGGACTCGAATCAGCCCCAGCATTTT.

This clonotype has ten or more counts. V and J are TRBV20-1 and TRBJ2-3, with 7 bases matching TRBD2. CDR3 size: 16 residues. The J segment lost 4 bases and the V segment lost 6 bases, leaving 16 bases of the junction unmatched. From germline, CDR1 is DFQATT and CDR2 SNEGSKA (reference sequence). The CDR3, as DNA: TGCAGTGCGAAGGATTTTGGCGGGAGAACCCCAGATACGCAGTATTTT. Amino acid sequence: CSAKDFGGRTPDTQYF.

By share, this clonotype counts as medium-sized. The chain joins TRBV3-1 to TRBJ2-1; TRBD2 matches at 11 bases. This CDR3 comprises 13 residues. Germline V lookup: CDR1 LGHDT, CDR2 YNNKEL (reference sequence). The junction had 4 bases not matched to a gene; V was cut back by 9 bases and J by 6 bases. In DNA, the CDR3 is TGTGCCAGTACTAGCGGGAGTCGCAATGAGCAGTTCTTC. It yields the protein CASTSGSRNEQFF.

This clonotype came up a few times. This chain joins TRBV5-4 and TRBJ1-3, with 7 bases identical to TRBD1. The length of the CDR3 is 17 residues. Unmatched junction bases numbered 14, after V lost 4 bases and J lost 4 bases. Germline CDR1 and CDR2: SGHNT and YYREEE (reference sequence). CDR3 region: CASSPGGTVGSGNTIYF. CDR3 coding DNA: TGTGCCAGCAGCCCCGGAGGGACAGTGGGGTCAGGAAACACCATATATTTT.

V and J are TRBV15 and TRBJ2-3, with TRBD2 matching 8 bases. The CDR3 length is 17 residues. Germline V gives CDR1 LNHNV, CDR2 YYDKDF (reference sequence). Trimming at V came to 3 bases and at J to 2 bases, leaving 10 bases not matched to a gene. The CDR3 DNA reads TGTGCCACCAGCAGGGGTCGGGGTAGCGGGAACACAGATACGCAGTATTTT. It encodes CATSRGRGSGNTDTQYF. The variable domain in full, completed from reference TRBV15 and TRBJ2-3, reads DAMVIQNPRYQVTQFGKPVTLSCSQTLNHNVMYWYQQKSSQAPKLLFHYYDKDFNNEADTPDNFQSRRPNTSFCFLDIRSPGLGDTAMYLCATSRGRGSGNTDTQYFGPGTRLTVL.

This clonotype has only a few counts. The chain carries TRBV7-2 and TRBJ2-5, with D tentatively TRBD2 (6 bases). Germline lookup yields CDR1 SGHTA and CDR2 FQGNSA. Trimming removed 6 bases from V and 1 base from J, with 9 bases in between. The CDR3 is 13 residues long. CDR3: CASRSTSQETQYF. CDR3 in DNA: TGTGCCAGCAGGTCGACTAGCCAAGAGACCCAGTACTTC.

V is TRBV6-1 and J is TRBJ2-7, with a possible D match to TRBD2 (6 bases). Trimming removed 5 bases at V and 7 bases at J, with 18 bases between. CDR3 length: 14 amino acids. Germline V gives CDR1 MNHNS, CDR2 SASEGT. As DNA, the CDR3 is TGTGCCAGCAGTTACTCTAGGAGGGCGGGAGAGCAGTACTTC. Translation gives CASSYSRRAGEQYF.

This clonotype is medium-sized. The rearrangement links TRBV12-3 or TRBV12-4 to TRBJ1-5; D perhaps matches TRBD1 (5 bases). This CDR3 comprises 14 residues. V was cut by 7 bases and J by 4 bases, with 14 bases left in between. The DNA for the CDR3 is TGTGCCAGCAACTTGGGGAGGGGAAATCAGCCCCAGCATTTT. It is translated as CASNLGRGNQPQHF.

This clonotype was detected only a few times. The rearrangement joins TRBV5-1 to TRBJ2-1; 11 bases line up with TRBD2. Losses at the gene ends were 6 bases for V and 0 bases for J; bases not matched to a gene: 5. Germline V gives CDR1 SGHRS, CDR2 YFSETQ. CDR3 length equals 16 residues. The CDR3 protein is CASNRLAGSSYNEQFF. In nucleotides, the CDR3 is TGCGCCAGCAACAGACTAGCGGGGAGCTCCTACAATGAGCAGTTCTTC.

This clonotype is judged medium-sized. The chain combines TRBV5-1 with TRBJ1-4; TRBD1 is a possible D gene (5 bases). V was clipped by 0 bases and J by 8 bases, with 14 bases between them. The CDR3 length is 15 residues. In germline, CDR1 is SGHRS, CDR2 YFSETQ. The CDR3 loop is CASSLDGGSEEKLFF. CDR3 in DNA: TGCGCCAGCAGCTTGGATGGGGGGTCGGAGGAAAAACTGTTTTTT. Filled out from reference TRBV5-1 and TRBJ1-4, the complete variable domain reads KAGVTQTPRYLIKTRGQQVTLSCSPISGHRSVSWYQQTPGQGLQFLFEYFSETQRNKGNFPGRFSGRQFSNSRSEMNVSTLELGDSALYLCASSLDGGSEEKLFFGSGTQLSVL.

This clonotype has a count of ten or more. This rearrangement joins TRBV30 to TRBJ2-3; D is undetermined. CDR3 length equals 12 residues. Trimming shortened V by 2 bases and J by 5 bases, and 8 bases separated the two germline ends. In germline, CDR1 is GTSNPN, CDR2 SVGIG (reference sequence). For the CDR3, the DNA is TGTGCCTGGAGTATGTTTCTAGATACGCAGTATTTT. It codes for CAWSMFLDTQYF.

This clonotype was seen at least ten times. The chain uses TRBV18 and TRBJ1-2, with D hard to call. V was pared by 6 bases and J by 3 bases, with 20 bases between. There are 16 residues in the CDR3. Germline CDR1 reads KGHSH; CDR2 reads LQKENI. As DNA, the CDR3 is TGTGCCAGCTCCCCGATTTCTGAGCGGAGGGACTATGGCTACACCTTC. It codes for CASSPISERRDYGYTF.

This clonotype is termed medium-sized (0.01 to 0.1%). The chain employs TRBV12-3 or TRBV12-4 and TRBJ1-4, with a weak D call TRBD1 (5 bases). V dropped 4 bases and J dropped 2 bases, with 5 bases sitting between them. There are 13 residues in the CDR3. CDR3 bases: TGTGCCAGCAGTTGGGACACTAATGAAAAACTGTTTTTT. It is translated as CASSWDTNEKLFF.

The table lists this clonotype with many counts. The gene calls are TRBV7-2 and TRBJ1-5; D is undetermined. This CDR3 comprises 13 residues. Germline assignment: CDR1 SGHTA and CDR2 FQGNSA. The germline V and J ends were trimmed by 2 bases and 7 bases, with 9 bases remaining between them. The CDR3 loop reads CASSLQVGQPQHF. The CDR3 nucleotides read TGTGCCAGCAGCTTACAGGTCGGCCAGCCCCAGCATTTT.

Only a few counts were recorded for this clonotype. The V and J genes are TRBV4-1 and TRBJ1-5; a weak D match, TRBD1 (6 bases). The CDR3 covers 15 residues. Germline loops: CDR1 MGHRA, CDR2 YSYEKL. Trimming took 0 bases from V and 5 from J, leaving 11 bases between them. The CDR3 sequence: CASSQDTGRHQPQHF. CDR3 nucleotides: TGCGCCAGCAGCCAAGATACAGGGAGGCATCAGCCCCAGCATTTT.